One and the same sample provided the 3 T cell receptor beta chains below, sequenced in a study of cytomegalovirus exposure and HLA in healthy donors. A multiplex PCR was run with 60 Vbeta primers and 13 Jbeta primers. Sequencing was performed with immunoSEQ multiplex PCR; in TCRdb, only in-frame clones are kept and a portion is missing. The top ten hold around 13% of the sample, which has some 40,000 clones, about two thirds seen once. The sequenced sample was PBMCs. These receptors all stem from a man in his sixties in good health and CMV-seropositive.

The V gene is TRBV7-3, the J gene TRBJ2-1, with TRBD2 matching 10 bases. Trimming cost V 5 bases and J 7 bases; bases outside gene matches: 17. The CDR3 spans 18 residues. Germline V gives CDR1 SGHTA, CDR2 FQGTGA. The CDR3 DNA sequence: TGTGCCAGCAGCCCCCAAGGGTCGGCTAGCGGGAGCGTTAATGAGCAGTTCTTC. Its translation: CASSPQGSASGSVNEQFF.

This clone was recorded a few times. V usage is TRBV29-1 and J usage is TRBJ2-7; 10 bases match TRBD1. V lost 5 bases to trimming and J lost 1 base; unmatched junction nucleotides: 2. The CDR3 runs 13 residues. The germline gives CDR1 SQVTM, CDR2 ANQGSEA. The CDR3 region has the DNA TGCAGCGTTAGGACAGGGGGGTCCTACGAGCAGTACTTC. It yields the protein CSVRTGGSYEQYF.

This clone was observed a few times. DNA of the CDR3: TGTGCCAGCAGCTTTTCCTCCGGACAGGTGGAGTACTTC. It is translated as CASSFSSGQVEYF. This chain uses TRBV7-2 with TRBJ2-7, with TRBD1 matching 7 bases. J gave up 11 bases and V 3 bases, and 10 bases lay outside the gene matches. The CDR3 consists of 13 residues. Germline V gene lookup returns CDR1 SGHTA and CDR2 FQGNSA.